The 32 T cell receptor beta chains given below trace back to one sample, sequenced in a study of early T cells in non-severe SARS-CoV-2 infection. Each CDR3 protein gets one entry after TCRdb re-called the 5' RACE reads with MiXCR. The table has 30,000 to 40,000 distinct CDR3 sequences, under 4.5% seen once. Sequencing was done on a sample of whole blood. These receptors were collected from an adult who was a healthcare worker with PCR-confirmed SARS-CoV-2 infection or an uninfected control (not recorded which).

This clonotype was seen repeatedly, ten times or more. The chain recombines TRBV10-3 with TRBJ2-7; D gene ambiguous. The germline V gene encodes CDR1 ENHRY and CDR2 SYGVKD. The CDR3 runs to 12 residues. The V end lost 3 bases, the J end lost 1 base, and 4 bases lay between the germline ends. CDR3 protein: CAISDTSYEQYF. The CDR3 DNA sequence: TGTGCCATCAGTGACACATCCTACGAGCAGTACTTC.

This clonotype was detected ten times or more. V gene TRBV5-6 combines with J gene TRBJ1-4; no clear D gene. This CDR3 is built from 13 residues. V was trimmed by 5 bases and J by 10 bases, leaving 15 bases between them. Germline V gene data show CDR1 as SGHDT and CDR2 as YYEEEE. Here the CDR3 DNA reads TGTGCCAGCAGTTCCCGGGTCGAACGAAAACTGTTTTTT. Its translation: CASSSRVERKLFF.

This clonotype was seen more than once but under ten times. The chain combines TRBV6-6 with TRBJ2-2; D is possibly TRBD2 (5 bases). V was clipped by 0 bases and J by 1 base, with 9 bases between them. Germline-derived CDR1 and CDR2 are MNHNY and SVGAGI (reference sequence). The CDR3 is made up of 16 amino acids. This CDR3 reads CASSYSLALNTGELFF. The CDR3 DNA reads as TGTGCCAGCAGTTACTCCCTAGCCTTGAACACCGGGGAGCTGTTTTTT.

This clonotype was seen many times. In nucleotides, the CDR3 is TGTGCCAGCACCTTGCGGCCCGGGGAGCTGTTTTTT. This gives the protein CASTLRPGELFF. J is TRBJ2-2 and V is TRBV28; the D is unclear. The CDR3 consists of 12 residues. Per germline, CDR1 MDHEN and CDR2 SYDVKM. Trimming left V 7 bases short and J 6 bases short, with 9 bases between.

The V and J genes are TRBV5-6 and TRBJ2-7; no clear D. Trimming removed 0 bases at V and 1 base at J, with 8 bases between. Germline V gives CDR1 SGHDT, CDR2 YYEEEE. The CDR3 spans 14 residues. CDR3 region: CASSLDGRSYEQYF. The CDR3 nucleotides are TGTGCCAGCAGCTTGGATGGCCGGTCCTACGAGCAGTACTTC.

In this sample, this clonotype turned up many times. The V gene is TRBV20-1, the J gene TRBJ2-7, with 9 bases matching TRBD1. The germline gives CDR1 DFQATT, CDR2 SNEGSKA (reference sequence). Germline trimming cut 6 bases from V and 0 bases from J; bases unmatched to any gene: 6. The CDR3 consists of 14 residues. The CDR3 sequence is CSAPRTGASYEQYF. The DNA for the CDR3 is TGCAGTGCCCCTAGGACAGGGGCCTCCTACGAGCAGTACTTC.

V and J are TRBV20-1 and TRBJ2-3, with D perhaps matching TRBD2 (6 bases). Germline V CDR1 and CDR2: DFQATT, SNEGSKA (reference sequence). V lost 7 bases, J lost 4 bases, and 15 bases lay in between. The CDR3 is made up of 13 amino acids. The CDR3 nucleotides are TGCAGTGTCAGTCGACTAGGATCAGATACGCAGTATTTT. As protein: CSVSRLGSDTQYF.

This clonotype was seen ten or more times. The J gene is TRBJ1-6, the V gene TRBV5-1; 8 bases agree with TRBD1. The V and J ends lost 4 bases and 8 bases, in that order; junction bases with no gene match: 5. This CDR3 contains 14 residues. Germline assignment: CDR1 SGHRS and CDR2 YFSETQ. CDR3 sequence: CASSQTGVDSPLHF. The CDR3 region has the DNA TGCGCCAGCAGCCAGACAGGGGTCGATTCACCCCTCCACTTT.

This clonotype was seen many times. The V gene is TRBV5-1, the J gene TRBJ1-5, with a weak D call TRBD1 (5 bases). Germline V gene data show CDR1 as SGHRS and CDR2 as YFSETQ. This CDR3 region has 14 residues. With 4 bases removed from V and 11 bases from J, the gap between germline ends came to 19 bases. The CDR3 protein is CASSTGTPQSAQHF. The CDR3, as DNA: TGCGCCAGCAGCACCGGGACGCCACAATCGGCCCAGCATTTT.

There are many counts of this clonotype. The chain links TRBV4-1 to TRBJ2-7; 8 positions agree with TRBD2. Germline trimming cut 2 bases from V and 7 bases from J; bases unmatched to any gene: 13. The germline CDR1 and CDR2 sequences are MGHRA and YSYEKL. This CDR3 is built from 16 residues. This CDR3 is CASSQSVLAGPAEQYF. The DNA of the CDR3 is TGCGCCAGCAGCCAATCAGTATTAGCGGGGCCTGCGGAGCAGTACTTC.

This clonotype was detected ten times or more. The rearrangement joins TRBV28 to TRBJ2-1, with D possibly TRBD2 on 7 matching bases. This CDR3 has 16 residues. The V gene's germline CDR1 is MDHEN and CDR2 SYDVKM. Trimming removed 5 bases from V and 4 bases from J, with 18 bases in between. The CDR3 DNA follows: TGTGCCAGCAGTCCCCTTTGGGGGGGCTATTACAATGAGCAGTTCTTC. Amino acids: CASSPLWGGYYNEQFF.

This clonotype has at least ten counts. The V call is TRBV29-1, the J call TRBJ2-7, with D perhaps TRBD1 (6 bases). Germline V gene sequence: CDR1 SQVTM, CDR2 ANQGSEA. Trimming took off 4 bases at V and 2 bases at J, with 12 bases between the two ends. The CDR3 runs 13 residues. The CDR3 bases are TGCAGCGTTGTACAGGGACCTGCCTACGAGCAGTACTTC. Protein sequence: CSVVQGPAYEQYF.

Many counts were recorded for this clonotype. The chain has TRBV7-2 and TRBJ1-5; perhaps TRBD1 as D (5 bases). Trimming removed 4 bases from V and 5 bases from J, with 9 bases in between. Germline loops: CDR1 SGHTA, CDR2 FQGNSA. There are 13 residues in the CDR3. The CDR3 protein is CASSYRGDQPQHF. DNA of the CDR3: TGTGCCAGCAGCTACCGGGGGGATCAGCCCCAGCATTTT.

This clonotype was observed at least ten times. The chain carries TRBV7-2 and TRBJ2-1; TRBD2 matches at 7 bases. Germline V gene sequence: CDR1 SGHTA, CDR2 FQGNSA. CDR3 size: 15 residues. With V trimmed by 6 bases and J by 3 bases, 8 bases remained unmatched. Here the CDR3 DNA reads TGTGCCAGCAGGGAAGAAGCGGGAATCTACAATGAGCAGTTCTTC. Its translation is CASREEAGIYNEQFF.

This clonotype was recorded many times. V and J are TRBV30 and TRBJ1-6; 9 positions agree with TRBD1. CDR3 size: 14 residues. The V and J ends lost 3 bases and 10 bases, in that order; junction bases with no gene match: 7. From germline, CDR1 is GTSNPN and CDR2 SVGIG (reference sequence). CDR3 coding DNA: TGTGCCTGGAGAACCGGGACAGGGAACTCACCCCTCCACTTT. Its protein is CAWRTGTGNSPLHF.

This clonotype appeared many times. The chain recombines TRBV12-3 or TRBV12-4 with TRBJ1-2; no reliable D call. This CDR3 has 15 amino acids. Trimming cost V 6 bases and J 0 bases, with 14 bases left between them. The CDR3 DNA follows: TGTGCCAGCAGCCTTACGTCGGAACCTAACTATGGCTACACCTTC. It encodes CASSLTSEPNYGYTF.

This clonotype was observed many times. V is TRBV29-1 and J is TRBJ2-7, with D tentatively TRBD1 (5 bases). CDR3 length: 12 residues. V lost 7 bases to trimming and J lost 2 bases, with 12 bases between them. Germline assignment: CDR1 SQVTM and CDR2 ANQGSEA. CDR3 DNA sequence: TGCAGCGGGGCCGCAGGGCCCTACGAGCAGTACTTC. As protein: CSGAAGPYEQYF.

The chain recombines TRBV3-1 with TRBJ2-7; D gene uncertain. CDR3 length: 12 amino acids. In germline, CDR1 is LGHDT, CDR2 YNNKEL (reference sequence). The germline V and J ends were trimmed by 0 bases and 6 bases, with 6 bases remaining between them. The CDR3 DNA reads TGTGCCAGCAGCCAAGATTTTTCCGAGCAGTACTTC. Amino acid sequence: CASSQDFSEQYF.

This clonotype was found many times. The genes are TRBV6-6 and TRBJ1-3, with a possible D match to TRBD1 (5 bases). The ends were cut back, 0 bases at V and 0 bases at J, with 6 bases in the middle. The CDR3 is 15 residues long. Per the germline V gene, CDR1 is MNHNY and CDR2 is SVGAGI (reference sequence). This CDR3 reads CASSYSQDSGNTIYF. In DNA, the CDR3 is TGTGCCAGCAGTTACTCACAGGACTCTGGAAACACCATATATTTT.

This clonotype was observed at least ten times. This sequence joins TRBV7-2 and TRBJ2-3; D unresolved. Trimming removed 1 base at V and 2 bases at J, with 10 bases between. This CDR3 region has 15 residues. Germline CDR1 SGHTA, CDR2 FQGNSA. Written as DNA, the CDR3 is TGTGCCAGCAGCTTAGGGGTTTTCTACACAGATACGCAGTATTTT. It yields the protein CASSLGVFYTDTQYF.

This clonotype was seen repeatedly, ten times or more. CDR3 coding DNA: TGTGCCAGCTCACTACGGGACAGGGGAATGGATACGCAGTATTTT. This codes for CASSLRDRGMDTQYF. The V call is TRBV18, the J call TRBJ2-3; 10 positions agree with TRBD1. The CDR3 is made up of 15 amino acids. The junction had 7 bases not matched to a gene; V was cut back by 4 bases and J by 6 bases. Germline CDR1 is KGHSH and CDR2 is LQKENI.

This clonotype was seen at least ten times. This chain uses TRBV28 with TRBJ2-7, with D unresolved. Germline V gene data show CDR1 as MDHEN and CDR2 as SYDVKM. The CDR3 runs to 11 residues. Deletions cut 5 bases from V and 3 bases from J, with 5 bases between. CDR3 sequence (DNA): TGTGCCAGCAGTGGCGGCTACGAGCAGTACTTC. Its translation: CASSGGYEQYF.

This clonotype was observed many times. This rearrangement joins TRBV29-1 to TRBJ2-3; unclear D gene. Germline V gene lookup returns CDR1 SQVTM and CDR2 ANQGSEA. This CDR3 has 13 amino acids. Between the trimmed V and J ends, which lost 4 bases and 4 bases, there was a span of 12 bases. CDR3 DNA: TGCAGCGTTGTTCGGGTGGGGTCAGATACGCAGTATTTT. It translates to CSVVRVGSDTQYF.

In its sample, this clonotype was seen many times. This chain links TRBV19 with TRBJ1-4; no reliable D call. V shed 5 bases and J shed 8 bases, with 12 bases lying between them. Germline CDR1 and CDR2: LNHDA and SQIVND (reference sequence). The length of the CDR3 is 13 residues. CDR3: CASSLARWEKLFF. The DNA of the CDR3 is TGTGCCAGTAGTTTGGCCCGGTGGGAAAAACTGTTTTTT.

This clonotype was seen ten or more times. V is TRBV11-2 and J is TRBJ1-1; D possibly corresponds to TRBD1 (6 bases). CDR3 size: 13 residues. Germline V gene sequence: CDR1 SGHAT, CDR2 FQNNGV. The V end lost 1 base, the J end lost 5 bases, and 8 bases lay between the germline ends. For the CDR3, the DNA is TGTGCCAGCAGCTTAGCAGGGGAGACTGAAGCTTTCTTT. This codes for CASSLAGETEAFF.

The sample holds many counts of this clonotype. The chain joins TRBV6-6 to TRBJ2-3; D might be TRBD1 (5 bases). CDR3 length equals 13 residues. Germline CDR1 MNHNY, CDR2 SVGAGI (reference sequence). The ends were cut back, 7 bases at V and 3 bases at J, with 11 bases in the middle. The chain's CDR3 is CASIPQGTDTQYF. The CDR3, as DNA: TGTGCCAGCATTCCGCAGGGTACAGATACGCAGTATTTT.

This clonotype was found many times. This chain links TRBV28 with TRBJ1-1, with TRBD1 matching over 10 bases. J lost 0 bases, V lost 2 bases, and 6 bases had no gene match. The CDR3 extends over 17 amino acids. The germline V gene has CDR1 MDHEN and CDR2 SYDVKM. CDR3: CASSLRGQGLLNTEAFF. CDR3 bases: TGTGCCAGCAGTTTACGGGGACAGGGGCTCCTGAACACTGAAGCTTTCTTT.

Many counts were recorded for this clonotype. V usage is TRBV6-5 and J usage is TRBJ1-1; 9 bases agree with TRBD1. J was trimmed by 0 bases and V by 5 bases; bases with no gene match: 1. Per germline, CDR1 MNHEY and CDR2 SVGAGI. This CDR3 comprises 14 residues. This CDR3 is CASSRDRVNTEAFF. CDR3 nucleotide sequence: TGTGCCAGCAGTCGGGACAGGGTGAACACTGAAGCTTTCTTT.

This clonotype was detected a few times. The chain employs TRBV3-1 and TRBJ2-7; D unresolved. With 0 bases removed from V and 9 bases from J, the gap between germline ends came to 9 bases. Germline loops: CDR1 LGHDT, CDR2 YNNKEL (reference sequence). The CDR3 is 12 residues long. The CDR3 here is CASSQDKARQYF. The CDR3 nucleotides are TGTGCCAGCAGCCAAGATAAGGCTCGGCAGTACTTC.

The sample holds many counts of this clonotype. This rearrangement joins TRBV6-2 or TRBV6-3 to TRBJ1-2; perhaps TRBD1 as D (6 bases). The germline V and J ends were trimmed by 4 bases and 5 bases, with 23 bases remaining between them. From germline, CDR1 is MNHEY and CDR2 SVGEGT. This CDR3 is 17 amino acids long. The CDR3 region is CASSSADHGTLVYGYTF. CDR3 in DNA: TGTGCCAGCAGTTCGGCAGACCACGGGACACTTGTTTATGGCTACACCTTC.

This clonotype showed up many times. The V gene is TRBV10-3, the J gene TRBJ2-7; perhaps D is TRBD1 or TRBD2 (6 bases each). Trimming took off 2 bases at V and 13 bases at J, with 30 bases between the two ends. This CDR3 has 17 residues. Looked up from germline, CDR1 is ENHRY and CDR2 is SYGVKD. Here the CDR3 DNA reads TGTGCCATCAGTGAGCCCTCGGGGGCAAGGGGTGGGACTGGAAATTACTTC. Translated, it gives CAISEPSGARGGTGNYF.

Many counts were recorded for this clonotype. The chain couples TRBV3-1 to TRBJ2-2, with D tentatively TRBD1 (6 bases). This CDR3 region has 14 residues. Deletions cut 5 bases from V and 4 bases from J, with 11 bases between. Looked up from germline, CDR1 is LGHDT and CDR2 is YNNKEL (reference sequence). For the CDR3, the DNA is TGTGCCAGCAGCAGGGACACCTTCACCGGGGAGCTGTTTTTT. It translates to CASSRDTFTGELFF.